The T cell receptor (beta chain) described here comes from a study of cytomegalovirus exposure and HLA in healthy donors. PCR primers comprised 60 Vbeta and 13 Jbeta primers. TCRdb keeps only in-frame clones here, not all; method: immunoSEQ multiplex PCR. The profile shows 150,000 to 200,000 clones, about 88% of them singletons. The junction had 9 bases not matched to a gene; V was cut back by 4 bases and J by 1 base. The CDR3 runs 16 residues. Germline CDR1 reads MNHNS; CDR2 reads SASEGT. This TCR came from a woman younger than 30 in good health and CMV-seronegative. Material for sequencing was PBMCs. This chain connects TRBV6-1 to TRBJ1-2; 7 bases match TRBD1. The CDR3 here is CASSGKGQTLNYGYTF. The CDR3, as DNA: TGTGCCAGCAGTGGGAAGGGACAGACCCTTAACTATGGCTACACCTTC.